Listed here are 13 T cell receptor beta chains from one sample, sequenced in a study of OX40 agonist ivuxolimab in advanced cancers. Some clones are missing from TCRdb's copy, which holds only in-frame ones; the method was immunoSEQ multiplex PCR. Of more than 70,000 clones in the sample, around 80% were seen once. The material was CD4+ or CD8+ T cells sorted from blood, obtained in a trial of the OX40 agonist ivuxolimab. These receptors originate from an adult with an advanced solid tumor such as melanoma, head and neck, liver or kidney cancer.

The rearrangement uses TRBV18 and TRBJ2-6; D may be TRBD2 (6 bases). The germline V gene encodes CDR1 KGHSH and CDR2 LQKENI. The V and J ends lost 3 bases and 7 bases respectively, with 13 bases between them. The CDR3 length is 15 residues. The CDR3 protein is CASSPDYLNANVLTF. The CDR3 DNA reads TGTGCCAGCTCACCGGACTACCTCAACGCCAACGTCCTGACTTTC.

This clone appeared a few times. The chain combines TRBV7-9 with TRBJ1-2, with D unclear. Deletions cut 5 bases from V and 5 bases from J, with 9 bases between. The CDR3 runs to 12 residues. Germline lookup yields CDR1 SEHNR and CDR2 FQNEAQ (reference sequence). CDR3 in DNA: TGTGCCAGCAGCCGGGCGGGGTATGGCTACACCTTC. Residues: CASSRAGYGYTF.

The chain is built from TRBV11-1 and TRBJ2-3, with D possibly being TRBD2 (5 bases). Germline assignment: CDR1 SGHAT and CDR2 FQDESV (reference sequence). The CDR3 is made up of 15 amino acids. The V end lost 4 bases, the J end lost 2 bases, and 13 bases lay between the germline ends. CDR3 nucleotide sequence: TGTGCCAGCAGCTGGAATGATCGGGACACAGATACGCAGTATTTT. Translating gives CASSWNDRDTDTQYF.

The V and J genes are TRBV7-9 and TRBJ1-1, with a weak D call TRBD1 (6 bases). The V gene lost 1 base and the J gene lost 11 bases, with 11 bases spanning the gap. CDR1 and CDR2 (germline): SEHNR, FQNEAQ (reference sequence). CDR3 length equals 12 residues. The CDR3 DNA reads TGTGCCAGCAGCTTAGGGCAGGGGCGGGCTTTCTTT. Translated: CASSLGQGRAFF.

The V gene is TRBV7-9, the J gene TRBJ1-2; D might be TRBD1 (5 bases). Germline values: CDR1 SEHNR, CDR2 FQNEAQ (reference sequence). V lost 3 bases, J lost 6 bases, and 14 bases lay in between. This CDR3 is built from 14 residues. This chain's CDR3 is CASSFPGGGDGYTF. The CDR3 bases are TGTGCCAGCAGCTTTCCCGGGGGAGGCGATGGCTACACCTTC.

J is TRBJ2-7 and V is TRBV11-3; 9 bases agree with TRBD1. The CDR3 is 14 amino acids. The V gene end was trimmed by 6 bases and the J gene end by 5 bases; junction bases not matched to a gene: 8. Germline values: CDR1 SGHNT, CDR2 YENEEA. In DNA form, the CDR3 reads TGTGCCAGCAGTCGGACACAGGGGGCTAACGAGCAGTACTTC. Its translation: CASSRTQGANEQYF.

This clone was seen a handful of times. This chain joins TRBV28 and TRBJ1-5, with 7 bases that match TRBD1. Germline V gene data show CDR1 as MDHEN and CDR2 as SYDVKM. The length of the CDR3 is 14 residues. With V trimmed by 4 bases and J by 4 bases, 4 bases remained unmatched. Here the CDR3 reads CASSSRTGNQPQHF. The CDR3 region has the DNA TGTGCCAGCAGTTCCCGGACAGGAAATCAGCCCCAGCATTTT. The full variable domain, with the rest looked up from reference TRBV28 and TRBJ1-5, is DVKVTQSSRYLVKRTGEKVFLECVQDMDHENMFWYRQDPGLGLRLIYFSYDVKMKEKGDIPEGYSVSREKKERFSLILESASTNQTSMYLCASSSRTGNQPQHFGDGTRLSIL.

The gene calls are TRBV18 and TRBJ2-5; 10 bases align to TRBD1. J lost 5 bases, V lost 4 bases, and 13 bases had no gene match. CDR1 is KGHSH and CDR2 is LQKENI in the germline V gene. This CDR3 is built from 17 residues. The CDR3 spells CASSHPIRDRGEETQYF. In DNA, the CDR3 is TGTGCCAGCTCACACCCAATCCGGGACAGGGGAGAGGAGACCCAGTACTTC. Variable domain in full (rest from reference TRBV18 and TRBJ2-5): NAGVMQNPRHLVRRRGQEARLRCSPMKGHSHVYWYRQLPEEGLKFMVYLQKENIIDESGMPKERFSAEFPKEGPSILRIQQVVRGDSAAYFCASSHPIRDRGEETQYFGPGTRLLVL.

J is TRBJ2-3 and V is TRBV27, with D possibly matching TRBD2 (6 bases). This CDR3 comprises 15 residues. Germline CDR1 is MNHEY and CDR2 is SMNVEV (reference sequence). Trimming left V 0 bases short and J 5 bases short, with 12 bases between. The CDR3 protein is CASSLSAEGLDTQYF. Written as DNA, the CDR3 is TGTGCCAGCAGTTTATCGGCGGAGGGATTAGATACGCAGTATTTT.

The J gene is TRBJ1-1, the V gene TRBV2; a possible D gene is TRBD1 (6 bases). Germline CDR1 is SNHLY and CDR2 is FYNNEI. Trimming removed 7 bases from V and 10 bases from J, with 13 bases in between. This CDR3 contains 11 residues. The CDR3 protein is CASKVGAGAFF. The CDR3 nucleotides are TGTGCCAGCAAGGTGGGGGCAGGAGCTTTCTTT.

This clone appeared once. The chain has TRBV27 and TRBJ1-1; D remains ambiguous. The CDR3 runs 12 residues. Germline-derived CDR1 and CDR2 are MNHEY and SMNVEV (reference sequence). The V and J ends lost 3 bases and 5 bases respectively, with 7 bases between them. The CDR3 spells CASSFLGTEAFF. CDR3 nucleotide sequence: TGTGCCAGCAGTTTTCTGGGTACTGAAGCTTTCTTT.

The V and J genes are TRBV12-5 and TRBJ2-3; D is possibly TRBD1 (5 bases). This CDR3 is built from 14 residues. Germline CDR1 and CDR2: LGHNT and FRNRAP. The germline V and J ends were trimmed by 4 bases and 2 bases, with 10 bases remaining between them. The CDR3 sequence: CASGSGHSTDTQYF. CDR3 DNA: TGTGCTAGTGGTTCCGGACACTCCACAGATACGCAGTATTTT.

This chain links TRBV27 with TRBJ2-3; D is undetermined. Germline assignment: CDR1 MNHEY and CDR2 SMNVEV (reference sequence). V lost 6 bases and J lost 5, with 12 bases in between. The CDR3 consists of 13 residues. CDR3 region: CASRPQVLDTQYF. CDR3 in DNA: TGTGCCAGCAGGCCCCAGGTCCTAGATACGCAGTATTTT.